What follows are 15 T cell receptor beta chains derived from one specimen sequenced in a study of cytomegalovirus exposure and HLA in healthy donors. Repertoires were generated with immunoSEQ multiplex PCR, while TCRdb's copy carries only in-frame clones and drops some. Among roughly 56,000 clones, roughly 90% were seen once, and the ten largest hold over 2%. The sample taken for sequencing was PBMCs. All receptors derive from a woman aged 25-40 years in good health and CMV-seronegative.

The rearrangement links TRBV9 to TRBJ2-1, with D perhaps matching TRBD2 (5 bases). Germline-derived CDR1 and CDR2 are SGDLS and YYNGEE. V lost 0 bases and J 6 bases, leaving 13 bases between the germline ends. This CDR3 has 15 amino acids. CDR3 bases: TGTGCCAGCAGCGTAGAAGGGCTAGCCCTCAATGAGCAGTTCTTC. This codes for CASSVEGLALNEQFF.

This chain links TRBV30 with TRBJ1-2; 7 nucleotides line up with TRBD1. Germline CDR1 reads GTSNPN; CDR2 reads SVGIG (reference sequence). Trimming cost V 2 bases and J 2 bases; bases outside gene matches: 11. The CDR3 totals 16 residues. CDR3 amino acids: CAWSPKPGTENYGYTF. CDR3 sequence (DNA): TGTGCCTGGAGTCCAAAACCCGGGACAGAGAACTATGGCTACACCTTC.

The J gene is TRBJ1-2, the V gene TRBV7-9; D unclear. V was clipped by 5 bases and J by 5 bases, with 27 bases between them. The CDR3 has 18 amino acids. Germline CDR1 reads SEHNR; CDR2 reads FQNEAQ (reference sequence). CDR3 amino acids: CASSPFLDGPTAPYGYTF. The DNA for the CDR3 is TGTGCCAGCAGCCCCTTCCTAGACGGCCCCACCGCCCCATATGGCTACACCTTC.

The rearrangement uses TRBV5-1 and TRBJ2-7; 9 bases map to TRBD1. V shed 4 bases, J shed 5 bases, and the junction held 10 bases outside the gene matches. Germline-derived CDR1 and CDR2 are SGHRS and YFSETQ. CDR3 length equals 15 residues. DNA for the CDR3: TGCGCCAGCAGCCCGGGGGACAGGGAAGGACACGAGCAGTACTTC. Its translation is CASSPGDREGHEQYF.

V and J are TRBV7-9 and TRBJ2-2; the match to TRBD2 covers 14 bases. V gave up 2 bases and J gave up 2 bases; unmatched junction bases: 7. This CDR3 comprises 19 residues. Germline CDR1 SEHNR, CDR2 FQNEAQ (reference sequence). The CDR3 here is CASSLSRLAGGVNTGELFF. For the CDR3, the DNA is TGTGCCAGCAGCTTAAGTCGACTAGCGGGAGGGGTAAACACCGGGGAGCTGTTTTTT.

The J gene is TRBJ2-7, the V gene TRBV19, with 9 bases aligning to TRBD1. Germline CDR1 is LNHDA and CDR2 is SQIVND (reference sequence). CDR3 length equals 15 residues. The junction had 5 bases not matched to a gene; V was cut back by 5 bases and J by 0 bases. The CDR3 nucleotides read TGTGCCAGTAGTCCCCCGGGACAGGGCTCCTACGAGCAGTACTTC. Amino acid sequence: CASSPPGQGSYEQYF.

This chain's CDR3 is CASSHLKEGADTQYF. CDR3 sequence (DNA): TGTGCCAGCAGCCACTTAAAGGAGGGTGCAGATACGCAGTATTTT. The V gene is TRBV5-4, the J gene TRBJ2-3; a possible D gene is TRBD2 (6 bases). This CDR3 has 15 amino acids. Germline V gene lookup returns CDR1 SGHNT and CDR2 YYREEE (reference sequence). V dropped 4 bases and J dropped 4 bases, with 16 bases sitting between them. Filled out from reference TRBV5-4 and TRBJ2-3, the complete variable domain reads ETGVTQSPTHLIKTRGQQVTLRCSSQSGHNTVSWYQQALGQGPQFIFQYYREEENGRGNFPPRFSGLQFPNYSSELNVNALELDDSALYLCASSHLKEGADTQYFGPGTRLTVL.

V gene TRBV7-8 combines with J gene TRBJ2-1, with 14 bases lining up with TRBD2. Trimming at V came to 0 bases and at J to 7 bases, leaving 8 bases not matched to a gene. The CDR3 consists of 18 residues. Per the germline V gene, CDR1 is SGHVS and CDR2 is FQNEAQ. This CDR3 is CASSLARRLAGGKNEQFF. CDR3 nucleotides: TGTGCCAGCAGCTTAGCGCGGCGACTAGCGGGAGGGAAAAATGAGCAGTTCTTC.

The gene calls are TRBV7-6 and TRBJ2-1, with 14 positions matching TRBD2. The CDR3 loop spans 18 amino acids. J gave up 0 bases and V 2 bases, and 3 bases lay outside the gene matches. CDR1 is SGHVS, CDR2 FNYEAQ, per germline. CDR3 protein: CASSLRLAGGYSYNEQFF. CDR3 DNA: TGTGCCAGCAGCTTAAGACTAGCGGGAGGGTACTCCTACAATGAGCAGTTCTTC.

Written as DNA, the CDR3 is TGTGCCTGGAGCGGGACAGGGGGCTTAACAGATACGCAGTATTTT. Protein sequence: CAWSGTGGLTDTQYF. The chain joins TRBV30 to TRBJ2-3, with 12 bases lining up with TRBD1. CDR3 length: 15 amino acids. Losses at the gene ends were 3 bases for V and 3 bases for J; bases not matched to a gene: 4. Germline lookup yields CDR1 GTSNPN and CDR2 SVGIG (reference sequence).

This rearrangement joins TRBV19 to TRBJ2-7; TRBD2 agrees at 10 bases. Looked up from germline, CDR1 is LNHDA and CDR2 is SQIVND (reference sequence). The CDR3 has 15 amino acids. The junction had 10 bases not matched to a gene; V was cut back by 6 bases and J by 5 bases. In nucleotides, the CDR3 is TGTGCCAGTAGCAGATGGGCTAGCGGGAGAAACGAGCAGTACTTC. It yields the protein CASSRWASGRNEQYF.

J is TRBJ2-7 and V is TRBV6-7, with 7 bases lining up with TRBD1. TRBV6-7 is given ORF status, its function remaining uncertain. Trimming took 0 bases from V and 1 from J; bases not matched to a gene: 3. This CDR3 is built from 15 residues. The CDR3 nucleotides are TGTGCCAGCAGTTACTCGAGGGGACAGTCCTACGAGCAGTACTTC. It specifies CASSYSRGQSYEQYF.

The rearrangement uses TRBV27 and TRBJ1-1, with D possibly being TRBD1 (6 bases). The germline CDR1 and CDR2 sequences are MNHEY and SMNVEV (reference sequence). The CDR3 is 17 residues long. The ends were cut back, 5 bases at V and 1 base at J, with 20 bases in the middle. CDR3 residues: CASSTSRMGHSNTEAFF. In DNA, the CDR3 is TGTGCCAGCAGTACATCCAGGATGGGACATTCGAACACTGAAGCTTTCTTT.

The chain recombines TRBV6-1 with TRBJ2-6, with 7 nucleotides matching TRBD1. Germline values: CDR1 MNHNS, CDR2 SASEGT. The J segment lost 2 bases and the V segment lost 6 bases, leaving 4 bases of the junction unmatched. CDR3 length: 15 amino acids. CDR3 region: CASRSGQAGANVLTF. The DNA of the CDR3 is TGTGCCAGCAGATCCGGACAGGCTGGGGCCAACGTCCTGACTTTC.

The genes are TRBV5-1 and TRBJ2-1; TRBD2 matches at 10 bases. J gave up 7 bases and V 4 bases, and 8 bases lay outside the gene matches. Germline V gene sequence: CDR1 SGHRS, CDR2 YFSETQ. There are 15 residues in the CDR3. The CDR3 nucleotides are TGCGCCAGCAGCCCTCTAGCGGGAGTCGGAAATGAGCAGTTCTTC. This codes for CASSPLAGVGNEQFF. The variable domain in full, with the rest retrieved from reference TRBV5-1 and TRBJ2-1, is KAGVTQTPRYLIKTRGQQVTLSCSPISGHRSVSWYQQTPGQGLQFLFEYFSETQRNKGNFPGRFSGRQFSNSRSEMNVSTLELGDSALYLCASSPLAGVGNEQFFGPGTRLTVL.